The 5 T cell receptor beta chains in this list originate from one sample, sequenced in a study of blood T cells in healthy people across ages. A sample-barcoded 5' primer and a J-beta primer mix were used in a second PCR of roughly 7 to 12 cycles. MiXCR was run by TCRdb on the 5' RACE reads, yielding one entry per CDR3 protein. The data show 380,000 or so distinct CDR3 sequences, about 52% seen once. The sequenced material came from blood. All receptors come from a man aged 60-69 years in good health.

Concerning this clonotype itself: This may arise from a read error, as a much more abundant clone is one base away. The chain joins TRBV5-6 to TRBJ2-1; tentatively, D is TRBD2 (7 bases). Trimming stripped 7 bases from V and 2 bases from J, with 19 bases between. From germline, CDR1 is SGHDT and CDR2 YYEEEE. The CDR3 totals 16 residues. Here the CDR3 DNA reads TGTGCCAGCGCCCGGGGGGCGGCTTCAGCCTACAATGAGCAGTTCTTC. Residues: CASARGAASAYNEQFF.

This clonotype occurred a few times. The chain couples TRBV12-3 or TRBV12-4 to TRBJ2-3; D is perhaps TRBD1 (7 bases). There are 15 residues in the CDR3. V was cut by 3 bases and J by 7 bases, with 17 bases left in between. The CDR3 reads CASSFPRGESYTQYF. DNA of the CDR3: TGTGCCAGCAGTTTCCCCAGGGGGGAGTCTTATACGCAGTATTTT.

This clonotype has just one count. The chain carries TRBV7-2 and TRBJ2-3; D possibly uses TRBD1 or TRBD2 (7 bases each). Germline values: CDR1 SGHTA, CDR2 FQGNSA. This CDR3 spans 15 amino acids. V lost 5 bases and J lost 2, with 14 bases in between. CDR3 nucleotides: TGTGCCAGCAGCCCAGGGGGGGGCTACACAGATACGCAGTATTTT. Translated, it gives CASSPGGGYTDTQYF.

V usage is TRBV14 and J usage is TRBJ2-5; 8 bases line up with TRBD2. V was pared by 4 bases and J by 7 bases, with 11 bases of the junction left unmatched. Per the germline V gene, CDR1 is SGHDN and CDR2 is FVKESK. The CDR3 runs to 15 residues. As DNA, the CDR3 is TGTGCCAGCAGCCCCCTCGTCGGGAGGGGAGGGACCCAGTACTTC. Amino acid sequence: CASSPLVGRGGTQYF.

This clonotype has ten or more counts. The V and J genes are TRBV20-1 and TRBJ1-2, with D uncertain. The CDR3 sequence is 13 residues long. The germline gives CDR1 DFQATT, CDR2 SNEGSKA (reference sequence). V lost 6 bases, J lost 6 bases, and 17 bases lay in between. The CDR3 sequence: CSARATPGDGYTF. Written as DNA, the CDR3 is TGCAGTGCCCGGGCCACCCCGGGAGATGGCTACACCTTC.